This T cell receptor (beta chain) was observed in a study of cytomegalovirus exposure and HLA in healthy donors. Broader study findings: The records held CMV serostatus as the only immune exposure information.

A remark on this clone: What it binds is unknown.

60 Vbeta and 13 Jbeta primers were used in PCR. Here immunoSEQ multiplex PCR was the method, and the copy in TCRdb shows in-frame clones only, minus some. The table lists around 99,000 clones, roughly 69% of them singletons. The CDR3 is made up of 20 amino acids. From germline, CDR1 is MGHRA and CDR2 YSYEKL. V lost 0 bases and J 2 bases, leaving 23 bases between the germline ends. The sequence came from a woman aged 30 to 39 in good health and CMV-seronegative. This chain connects TRBV4-1 to TRBJ1-5; D is ambiguous. Sequenced: PBMCs. The CDR3 reads CASSQDRHFYEGRGNQPQHF. In nucleotides, the CDR3 is TGCGCCAGCAGCCAAGATCGACACTTCTATGAGGGCAGAGGCAATCAGCCCCAGCATTTT.